Described below is a single T cell receptor beta chain sequence and its context. Its binding antigen is unknown. No per-base quality is available; no much larger clone lies one base away. The germline V and J ends show losses of 5 bases and 5 bases respectively, and no gene match explains 5 bases of the junction. The CDR3 contains 14 residues, cysteine and phenylalanine counted. Of the read, only the CDR3 DNA is kept; its 42 bases are in frame from base 1. From a lookup of the germline V gene (reference sequence), CDR1 and CDR2 are LNHNV and YYDKDF. These data originate in a study of CD8 T cells in ankylosing spondylitis (TCRdb year 2017). In terms of the full investigation: The study profiled T cell receptor beta repertoires in healthy donors and ankylosing spondylitis patients to find disease-linked TCR variants. The whole study cohort included 108 healthy donors and 20 to 25 ankylosing spondylitis patients. Samples of peripheral blood were taken, and for ankylosing spondylitis patients, synovial fluid was collected as well. Here is what the overall study found, with its caveats: Blood from ankylosing spondylitis patients appeared to be characterized by a TCR beta motif made up of several highly homologous amino acid variants. The disease-linked clones were reported as significantly enriched in matched synovial fluid samples from ankylosing spondylitis patients. Some motif variants were previously reported in synovial fluid and blood of reactive arthritis patients, suggesting common disease-initiation mechanisms. The disease-linked clones had a CD8+ phenotype and were found at relatively low frequencies in peripheral blood.

The reads were generated on an Illumina HiSeq 2500. Quantitative 5'-RACE with molecular barcodes was the method used to prepare the TCR beta libraries. The study's own analysis went as follows. To identify disease-linked TCR variants, a new computational method was used, one built on a probabilistic model of VDJ rearrangement. The public reads were quality trimmed at Q25 with fastp and then assembled into clones with MiXCR by TCRdb, keeping productive beta chains. Every entry covers one CDR3 protein and lists the most common genes and DNA from its rows. Clone size and V and J calls follow TCRdb, not the original study. The sample includes around 90,000 distinct CDR3 sequences, with around 25% observed a single time. Around 59% of the sample goes to the ten largest clones.

Sequences were obtained from blood, either unsorted or a sorted T cell fraction (not recorded which). The V gene is TRBV15 and the J gene is TRBJ2-3; 9 bases in between match TRBD1. The TCR was taken from a male donor with ankylosing spondylitis or in good health (not recorded which). The sequenced DNA is TGTGCCACCAGCGGAAGACAGGGGGTAGATACGCAGTATTTT. It translates as CATSGRQGVDTQYF.